Listed below are T cell receptor beta chains from one sample, sequenced in a study of cytomegalovirus exposure and HLA in healthy donors. Profiled with immunoSEQ multiplex PCR; TCRdb holds only in-frame clones, not every one. Seen here are 140,000 to 150,000 clones, 70% to 85% observed once, and the top ten hold approximately 1.8%. Sequencing was performed on PBMCs. These receptors all come from a man aged 40-50 years in good health and CMV-seronegative. The CDR3 runs from the conserved cysteine through the conserved F or W. The D gene is left open where the match is weak. The size field is filled for only some rows; it gives once, few, many or a size class.

D: -
size: -
J: TRBJ2-7
V: TRBV5-1
CDR3: CASSTAVSTDTISYEQYF
DNA: TGCGCCAGCAGCACTGCAGTTTCGACAGACACTATTAGCTACGAGCAGTACTTC

D: TRBD2
size: -
J: TRBJ2-2
V: TRBV2
CDR3: CASSVQGTKNTGELFF
DNA: TGTGCCAGCAGTGTTCAAGGGACTAAAAACACCGGGGAGCTGTTTTTT

D: TRBD1
size: few
J: TRBJ1-1
V: TRBV7-9
CDR3: CASSLAWQGARNTEAFF
DNA: TGTGCCAGCAGCTTAGCGTGGCAGGGGGCTAGGAACACTGAAGCTTTCTTT

D: -
size: -
J: TRBJ2-1
V: TRBV15
CDR3: CATSSDRYNEQFF
DNA: TGTGCCACCAGCAGCGACAGGTACAATGAGCAGTTCTTC

D: TRBD2
size: -
J: TRBJ2-7
V: TRBV7-8
CDR3: CASSLKPTGTSGLFSYEQYF
DNA: TGTGCCAGCAGCTTAAAACCCACTGGGACTAGCGGGCTCTTCTCCTACGAGCAGTACTTC

D: -
size: -
J: TRBJ2-7
V: TRBV11-2
CDR3: CASSLDSRDEQYF
DNA: TGTGCCAGCAGCTTAGATTCTCGGGACGAGCAGTACTTC

D: -
size: -
J: TRBJ1-2
V: TRBV19
CDR3: CASSSPGDGYTF
DNA: TGTGCCAGTAGTTCCCCGGGAGATGGCTACACCTTC

D: -
size: once
J: TRBJ2-3
V: TRBV7-5
CDR3: CVRSLGSFRGGTDTQYF
DNA: TGTGTCAGAAGCTTAGGATCGTTTAGGGGGGGGACAGATACGCAGTATTTT

D: -
size: -
J: TRBJ2-7
V: TRBV7-9
CDR3: CASSLVLSSYEQYF
DNA: TGTGCCAGCAGCTTAGTTCTTAGCTCCTACGAGCAGTACTTC

D: TRBD2
size: -
J: TRBJ2-5
V: TRBV6-1
CDR3: CASRVLAGEQETQYF
DNA: TGTGCCAGCAGAGTCCTAGCGGGAGAGCAAGAGACCCAGTACTTC

D: -
size: -
J: TRBJ2-5
V: TRBV28
CDR3: CASSYYRLQETQYF
DNA: TGTGCCAGCAGTTATTACAGGTTGCAAGAGACCCAGTACTTC

D: TRBD1
size: -
J: TRBJ1-5
V: TRBV27
CDR3: CASRQGSGNQPQHF
DNA: TGTGCCAGCAGACAGGGGTCGGGCAATCAGCCCCAGCATTTT

D: -
size: -
J: TRBJ2-5
V: TRBV28
CDR3: CASSPRGRETQYF
DNA: TGTGCCAGCAGCCCACGGGGTCGAGAGACCCAGTACTTC

D: TRBD1
size: once
J: TRBJ1-4
V: TRBV7-8
CDR3: CASSLGTGYEKLFF
DNA: TGTGCCAGCAGCTTAGGGACAGGTTATGAAAAACTGTTTTTT

D: -
size: once
J: TRBJ1-2
V: TRBV30
CDR3: CAWSVYRTAYGYTF
DNA: TGTGCCTGGAGTGTATATAGGACAGCCTATGGCTACACCTTC

D: -
size: -
J: TRBJ2-3
V: TRBV5-8
CDR3: CASSGGTELRITDTQYF
DNA: TGTGCCAGCAGCGGCGGGACCGAGCTACGGATCACAGATACGCAGTATTTT

D: -
size: once
J: TRBJ2-5
V: TRBV5-4
CDR3: CASSLAPSPEETQYF
DNA: TGTGCCAGCAGCTTGGCCCCTAGCCCAGAAGAGACCCAGTACTTC

D: TRBD1
size: -
J: TRBJ2-7
V: TRBV7-8
CDR3: CASSLRQGETYEQYF
DNA: TGTGCCAGCAGCTTAAGACAGGGGGAAACCTACGAGCAGTACTTC

D: -
size: -
J: TRBJ2-5
V: TRBV7-9
CDR3: CASSLGTPQGETQYF
DNA: TGTGCCAGCAGCTTAGGGACCCCTCAGGGAGAGACCCAGTACTTC

D: TRBD1
size: few
J: TRBJ1-4
V: TRBV5-4
CDR3: CASSLVGQGGLFF
DNA: TGTGCCAGCAGCTTGGTGGGACAGGGGGGACTGTTTTTT

D: TRBD1
size: -
J: TRBJ2-3
V: TRBV5-1
CDR3: CASSLSMQDRNTDTQYF
DNA: TGCGCCAGCAGCTTGTCTATGCAGGACAGGAACACAGATACGCAGTATTTT

D: TRBD2
size: -
J: TRBJ2-1
V: TRBV19
CDR3: CASTRTSGRRISYNEQFF
DNA: TGTGCCAGTACTCGGACTAGCGGGAGGAGAATCTCCTACAATGAGCAGTTCTTC

D: -
size: -
J: TRBJ2-7
V: TRBV18
CDR3: CASSPTTYEQYF
DNA: TGTGCCAGCTCACCAACCACTTACGAGCAGTACTTC

D: TRBD1
size: -
J: TRBJ2-5
V: TRBV6-5
CDR3: CASSPLTGAGETQYF
DNA: TGTGCCAGCAGCCCTCTGACAGGGGCGGGAGAGACCCAGTACTTC

D: TRBD1
size: -
J: TRBJ2-1
V: TRBV14
CDR3: CASSPGQGTYNEQFF
DNA: TGTGCCAGCAGCCCCGGACAGGGGACCTACAATGAGCAGTTCTTC

D: TRBD2
size: -
J: TRBJ2-2
V: TRBV7-9
CDR3: CASSLELAGGPTGELFF
DNA: TGTGCCAGCAGCTTAGAGCTAGCGGGAGGCCCCACCGGGGAGCTGTTTTTT